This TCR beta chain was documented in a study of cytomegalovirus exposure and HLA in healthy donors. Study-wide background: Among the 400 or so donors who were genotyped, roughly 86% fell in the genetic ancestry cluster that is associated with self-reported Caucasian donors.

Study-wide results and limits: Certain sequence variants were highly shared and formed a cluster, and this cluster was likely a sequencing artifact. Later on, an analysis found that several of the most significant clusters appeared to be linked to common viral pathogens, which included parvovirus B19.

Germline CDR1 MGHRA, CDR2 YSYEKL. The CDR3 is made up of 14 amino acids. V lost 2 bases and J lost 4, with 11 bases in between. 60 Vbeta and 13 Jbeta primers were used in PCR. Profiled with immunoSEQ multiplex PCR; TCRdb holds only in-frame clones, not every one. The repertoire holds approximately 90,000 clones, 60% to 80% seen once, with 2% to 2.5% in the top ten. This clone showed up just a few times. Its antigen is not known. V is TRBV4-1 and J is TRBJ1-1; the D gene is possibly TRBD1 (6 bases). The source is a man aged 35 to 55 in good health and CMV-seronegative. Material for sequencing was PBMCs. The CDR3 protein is CASSQWGLGTEAFF. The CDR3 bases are TGCGCCAGCAGCCAATGGGGGCTTGGCACTGAAGCTTTCTTT.